This T cell receptor beta chain was obtained from a study of T cells in Graves' hyperthyroidism and ophthalmopathy. Study at large: Pretreatment peripheral blood was obtained at initial diagnosis. General study results and limits: The model forecast ophthalmopathy, anticipating it by a median around 6.5 months before onset.

The hyperthyroidism was newly diagnosed and had lasted under 2 months; the patients were aged 18 to 65. Approximately 9.3 ml of fresh peripheral blood supplied the PBMCs. The germline V gene has CDR1 DFQATT and CDR2 SNEGSKA (reference sequence). The CDR3 spans 12 residues. The V end lost 7 bases, the J end lost 10 bases, and 14 bases lay between the germline ends. This clonotype has only a few counts. Its matching antigen is unknown. Amplified TCR beta CDR3 regions derived from RNA transcripts. HTBI primers drove first-round RT-PCR of the TCR CDR3. TCRdb re-analysed the multiplex PCR reads in MiXCR, keeping a single row per CDR3 protein. Here the sample spans 450,000 to 600,000 distinct CDR3 sequences, approximately 15% being singletons.

Material for sequencing was blood. This chain joins TRBV20-1 and TRBJ1-6; D remains ambiguous. The TCR sequence derives from a middle-aged woman with Graves' hyperthyroidism. In DNA form, the CDR3 reads TGCAGTGGAAGCCCGGGAGGGTCACCCCTCCACTTT. Amino acid sequence: CSGSPGGSPLHF.